The 16 T cell receptor beta chains given below trace back to one sample, sequenced in a study of blood T cell repertoires in COVID-19. Profiling relied on immunoSEQ multiplex PCR, and the TCRdb table lists in-frame clones only, not all of them. The table lists some 55,000 clones, about 76% of them singletons, with about 40% in the top ten. Sequenced material: peripheral blood. Receptor source: a man between 65 and 80 years old with active or convalescent COVID-19.

CDR3 sequence: CASSVGGGATDTQYF. CDR3 in DNA: TGTGCCAGCAGCGTAGGCGGGGGAGCGACAGATACGCAGTATTTT. This sequence joins TRBV9 and TRBJ2-3; TRBD2 agrees at 7 bases. J gave up 3 bases and V 0 bases, and 4 bases lay outside the gene matches. This CDR3 is built from 15 residues. CDR1 and CDR2 (germline): SGDLS, YYNGEE. The full variable domain, with the rest looked up from reference TRBV9 and TRBJ2-3, is DSGVTQTPKHLITATGQRVTLRCSPRSGDLSVYWYQQSLDQGLQFLIQYYNGEERAKGNILERFSAQQFPDLHSELNLSSLELGDSALYFCASSVGGGATDTQYFGPGTRLTVL.

The CDR3 DNA sequence: TGTGCCAGTAGTATCCTAGCGTTCATCGATGAGCAGTTCTTC. The encoded protein is CASSILAFIDEQFF. J is TRBJ2-1 and V is TRBV19; D is perhaps TRBD2 (6 bases). In germline, CDR1 is LNHDA, CDR2 SQIVND (reference sequence). With 3 bases removed from V and 8 bases from J, the gap between germline ends came to 14 bases. The CDR3 runs to 14 residues. The variable domain in full, with the rest retrieved from reference TRBV19 and TRBJ2-1, is DGGITQSPKYLFRKEGQNVTLSCEQNLNHDAMYWYRQDPGQGLRLIYYSQIVNDFQKGDIAEGYSVSREKKESFPLTVTSAQKNPTAFYLCASSILAFIDEQFFGPGTRLTVL.

The gene calls are TRBV11-1 and TRBJ1-6; 10 bases are shared with TRBD1. In germline, CDR1 is SGHAT, CDR2 FQDESV (reference sequence). The CDR3 extends over 15 amino acids. The J segment lost 8 bases and the V segment lost 4 bases, leaving 5 bases of the junction unmatched. The CDR3 loop is CASSSPGQGHSPLHF. For the CDR3, the DNA is TGTGCCAGCAGCTCACCGGGACAGGGGCATTCACCCCTCCACTTT.

The V and J genes are TRBV19 and TRBJ1-2; D gene unclear. Per germline, CDR1 LNHDA and CDR2 SQIVND (reference sequence). V was cut by 3 bases and J by 6 bases, with 17 bases left in between. CDR3 length equals 15 residues. The CDR3 sequence: CASSIPRTGKDGYTF. CDR3 bases: TGTGCCAGTAGTATTCCCCGCACGGGGAAGGATGGCTACACCTTC.

The chain employs TRBV6-6 and TRBJ2-1, with 10 nucleotides matching TRBD1. V gave up 5 bases and J gave up 8 bases; unmatched junction bases: 12. In germline, CDR1 is MNHNY, CDR2 SVGAGI (reference sequence). The CDR3 has 16 residues. The CDR3 DNA is TGTGCCAGCAGTCTGACAGGGGGCAAAGGGGTTCATGAGCAGTTCTTC. Translation gives CASSLTGGKGVHEQFF.

The chain joins TRBV24-1 to TRBJ2-3; 11 nucleotides align to TRBD2. The CDR3 runs to 16 residues. The junction had 8 bases not matched to a gene; V was cut back by 4 bases and J by 6 bases. Germline CDR1 is KGHDR and CDR2 is SFDVKD. The CDR3 coding sequence is TGTGCCACCAGTGACCCCGGGACTAGCGGTGGGGATACGCAGTATTTT. It codes for CATSDPGTSGGDTQYF.

The J gene is TRBJ2-1, the V gene TRBV24-1, with D perhaps TRBD2 (6 bases). The length of the CDR3 is 18 residues. Germline V gene data show CDR1 as KGHDR and CDR2 as SFDVKD. Trimming removed 3 bases from V and 0 bases from J, with 17 bases in between. In DNA form, the CDR3 reads TGTGCCACCAGTGATCGGCTATCCTACGGGAGCTCCTACAATGAGCAGTTCTTC. Translated, it gives CATSDRLSYGSSYNEQFF.

The CDR3 protein is CASSETGGSGNTIYF. The CDR3 region has the DNA TGTGCCAGCAGCGAAACAGGGGGCTCTGGAAACACCATATATTTT. This chain joins TRBV9 and TRBJ1-3, with 8 bases fitting TRBD1. The CDR3 loop spans 15 amino acids. CDR1 is SGDLS and CDR2 is YYNGEE in the germline V gene. V shed 3 bases, J shed 0 bases, and the junction held 2 bases outside the gene matches.

The rearrangement links TRBV3-1 (or the pseudogene TRBV3-2) to TRBJ1-6; D is undetermined. The CDR3 contains 15 residues. Germline V gives CDR1 LGHDT, CDR2 YNNKEL (reference sequence). Trimming took off 5 bases at V and 3 bases at J, with 11 bases between the two ends. The CDR3 region has the DNA TGTGCCAGCAGCTACGTTGCTAGCTATAATTCACCCCTCCACTTT. As protein: CASSYVASYNSPLHF.

Here the CDR3 DNA reads TGTGCCAGTAGTCCGGGACAGGGGGCAACTGAAGCTTTCTTT. It encodes CASSPGQGATEAFF. The gene calls are TRBV19 and TRBJ1-1, with 12 bases identical to TRBD1. This CDR3 is built from 14 residues. Germline CDR1 and CDR2: LNHDA and SQIVND (reference sequence). Trimming took 5 bases from V and 5 from J; bases not matched to a gene: 3.

The chain joins TRBV30 to TRBJ1-1; tentative D call: TRBD1 (6 bases). The germline V gene has CDR1 GTSNPN and CDR2 SVGIG (reference sequence). V was trimmed by 4 bases and J by 1 base, leaving 13 bases between them. The CDR3 sequence is 14 residues long. CDR3 sequence (DNA): TGTGCCTGGAACCCGGGGGGCAGGAACACTGAAGCTTTCTTT. Its protein product is CAWNPGGRNTEAFF.

This clone was picked up one time. The CDR3 here is CASTLNTEAFF. For the CDR3, the DNA is TGTGCCAGCACTCTGAACACTGAAGCTTTCTTT. This sequence joins TRBV28 and TRBJ1-1; D is unresolved. The CDR3 covers 11 residues. Germline lookup yields CDR1 MDHEN and CDR2 SYDVKM. Between the trimmed V and J ends, which lost 7 bases and 0 bases, there was a span of 3 bases. Looking up the rest from reference TRBV28 and TRBJ1-1 gives the full variable domain: DVKVTQSSRYLVKRTGEKVFLECVQDMDHENMFWYRQDPGLGLRLIYFSYDVKMKEKGDIPEGYSVSREKKERFSLILESASTNQTSMYLCASTLNTEAFFGQGTRLTVV.

This clone was picked up one time. The chain uses TRBV19 and TRBJ2-1, with 12 bases identical to TRBD2. V lost 5 bases and J lost 6; bases outside the gene matches: 5. CDR3 length: 15 amino acids. Germline assignment: CDR1 LNHDA and CDR2 SQIVND (reference sequence). The DNA of the CDR3 is TGTGCCAGTAGTCCGGGACTAGCGGGTCGCAATGAGCAGTTCTTC. This translates into CASSPGLAGRNEQFF.

The chain recombines TRBV28 with TRBJ2-3; 8 bases are a match to TRBD2. The V segment lost 4 bases and the J segment 4 bases; nucleotides outside the gene matches: 4. Germline V CDR1 and CDR2: MDHEN, SYDVKM. This CDR3 has 14 residues. The CDR3 protein is CASSSGGPSDTQYF. For the CDR3, the DNA is TGTGCCAGCAGTTCGGGGGGGCCCTCAGATACGCAGTATTTT.

The V and J genes are TRBV2 and TRBJ2-7; 13 nucleotides align to TRBD2. Trimming took 10 bases from V and 4 from J; bases not matched to a gene: 4. Germline V gene data show CDR1 as SNHLY and CDR2 as FYNNEI. This CDR3 is 13 amino acids long. CDR3 sequence: CATLTSGGYEQYF. The CDR3 bases are TGTGCCACTCTGACTAGCGGGGGGTACGAGCAGTACTTC.

The genes are TRBV20-1 and TRBJ1-2; D is possibly TRBD1 (5 bases). The CDR3 has 11 amino acids. Germline lookup yields CDR1 DFQATT and CDR2 SNEGSKA (reference sequence). CDR3 amino acids: CLIDSDGSYTF. The CDR3 coding sequence is TGCCTTATTGACAGCGATGGAAGCTACACCTTC.